Sequencing of this T cell receptor beta chain was carried out in a study of cytomegalovirus exposure and HLA in healthy donors (dated by TCRdb to about 2017). Background on the whole study: An earlier analysis of some 550 of the donors reported 276 Gb of sequence data and 117 million unique TCR beta sequences from approximately 180 million T cells. An early release that covered about 600 HLA-typed donors contained approximately 300 gigabases of sequencing data and tens of millions of unique TCR sequences. The genetic ancestry cluster associated with self-reported Caucasian donors included about four fifths of the roughly 380 genotyped donors. The study was designed to test whether signatures of past pathogen exposure could be identified by cataloging public T cell receptors. The T cell repertoires of 700 or so subjects were profiled by immunosequencing and related to cytomegalovirus serostatus. A separate validation cohort of approximately 120 different subjects was used in addition to the 666-subject first cohort. To predict cytomegalovirus infection status, the study brought together high-throughput TCR immunosequencing, statistical association of individual TCRs with disease status, and machine learning. A later analysis re-examined previously published TCR beta repertoires from about 700 donors and added high-resolution HLA genotyping to investigate patterns of TCR occurrence. The later analysis used no new phenotypic data to find candidate immune exposures, relying instead on TCR beta sequences and their occurrence across donors. An earlier analysis of 587 of the donors applied high-throughput TCR beta sequencing to assess whether each TCR beta V gene segment acted as functional or pseudogenic. Donor age, sex, ethnicity and CMV serostatus were compiled together with the repertoire data. Genome-wide SNP genotypes for about 55% of the 666 donors were used in a later genetic analysis, which treated that subset as a discovery cohort. Every repertoire in the discovery cohort had been generated on one and the same sequencing platform. HLA typing included class I and class II loci at four-digit resolution. Typing coverage varied by locus: roughly 620-630 donors for A, B, C, DRB1 and DQB1; some 520 for DQA1; about 590 for DPA1; approximately 450 for DPB1. Because of strong linkage in the cohort, five DR-DQ haplotypes were treated as single units for association and clustering. Among roughly 400 genotyped donors of the cohort, an average of approximately 200,000 unique TCR beta nucleotide sequences was sequenced per donor, of which approximately 18% were non-productive.

The library was obtained by the immunoSEQ multiplex PCR assay. For the multiplex PCR, a mixture combining 60 forward primers for TCR Vbeta segments and 13 reverse primers for TCR Jbeta segments was used. The CDR3 region of rearranged TCR beta genes was amplified from genomic DNA by a multiplex PCR assay. The amplified TCR beta libraries were sequenced on the Illumina HiSeq System as 87-base-pair reads. The published analysis was carried out like this. A later analysis counted 75 million to 100 million unique TCR beta chains across the 650 to 700 repertoires, and around 9.9 million of these chains were shared by at least two donors. Raw reads were error-corrected and collapsed into unique sequences with a nearest-neighbor algorithm that merged closely related sequences to remove PCR and sequencing errors. Alignment of CDR3 sequences to IMGT reference sequences was used to assign V, D and J gene segments. Each retained sequence needed at least a six-nucleotide match to both a V gene segment and a J gene segment. Rearrangements were classified as productive when the CDR3 lacked stop codons and remained in frame with V and J, and all other rearrangements were classified as non-productive. Following IMGT convention, CDR3 was defined as the stretch from the second conserved V-encoded cysteine to the conserved J-encoded phenylalanine. In an earlier analysis of more than 550 of the donors, sequences lacking an unambiguous match to a single V gene segment were excluded. In an earlier analysis of a few hundred of the donors, a V segment was called functional when productive rearrangements were above 56.7%, and segregating when the standard deviation between donors exceeded 5%. A statistical classification framework was built to diagnose cytomegalovirus status from the catalog of TCR beta chain sequences. In a later analysis, V and J genes were assigned by comparing TCR nucleotide sequences against IMGT/GENE-DB human TR gene sequences. A later analysis assigned CDR3 sequences and most-parsimonious VDJ recombination scenarios with the TCRdist pipeline. In a later analysis, each TCR beta chain was defined by its CDR3 amino acid sequence together with its V-gene family, and reads without a unique V-gene family were excluded. A later analysis removed roughly 590 highly shared, low-generation-probability nucleotide sequences to deal with suspected cross-contamination and a sequencing artifact. For each public chain, a later analysis derived a clonal expansion index from normalized ranks of inferred template counts within each repertoire. In a later analysis, generation probabilities were computed using a VDJ recombination model fitted to out-of-frame rearrangements, and the results were checked against IGoR. In a later analysis, TCR-TCR, TCR-HLA and TCR-CMV co-occurrence was scored with hypergeometric tests, and a repertoire-size bias correction was applied to TCR pairs. To estimate false discovery rates, a later analysis permuted the HLA or CMV assignments 20 times. In a later analysis, co-occurring TCRs were grouped using DBSCAN, and TCRdist sequence similarity was added for clustering within HLA-allele-positive subsets. For co-occurrence clustering, repertoires with fewer than 30,000 or more than 120,000 public chains were excluded, along with a handful of repertoires with anomalous nucleotide sharing. As stored in TCRdb, this immuneACCESS dataset retains in-frame rearrangements with V and J assigned. A fraction of the clones does not appear; measured against another copy, unresolved V genes explain less than half of the discrepancy, and the remainder lacks a known reason. That table supplies the V and J calls and clone size; D and trimming were determined from the DNA. For this sample the table gives some 74,000 clones, of which about 78% were detected only once. Jointly, the top ten make up over 0.95% of the sample.

General study outcomes and caveats: A further reported finding was that TCR beta sequences accurately predicted the HLA-A and HLA-B alleles for most subjects in the first cohort. Most CMV-associated TCR beta chains appeared to be HLA-restricted in a later analysis, and the HLA associations seemed to be driven largely by CMV exposure. In the study, about 150 TCR beta chains were listed as associated with cytomegalovirus. A few of the identified cytomegalovirus-associated TCR beta chains were confirmed in vitro to be specific for cytomegalovirus antigens. Immune exposure information for the cohort was limited to CMV serostatus. In a later analysis, TCR association rates were found to vary across HLA loci, with the most associated TCRs seen for DRB1 alleles and the fewest for HLA-C alleles. Strong co-occurrence of HLA alleles, especially DR and DQ, made assigning TCR associations to individual alleles difficult. It was suggested by the authors that the approach could potentially be generalized to other disease states and immunological phenotypes. In this cohort, only TCR beta chains were sequenced, and detectable features were limited by the absence of alpha or paired-chain data. The classifier was reported to diagnose cytomegalovirus status with high specificity and sensitivity in both the original and validation cohorts. Because the 87-base-pair reads could not distinguish some IMGT-functional V segments, including TRBV6-2 and TRBV6-3, those segments were excluded. An association between a missense DCLRE1C variant and V-gene and J-gene trimming of TCR beta chains was found in a later genetic analysis and replicated in an independent cohort. In an earlier analysis of approximately 590 of the donors, most TCR beta V segments were observed in productive rearrangements about 90% or about 30% of the time, broadly matching IMGT annotations. Linkage disequilibrium might explain the correlated functional status among segregating V segments, but an unknown experimental factor could not be ruled out. In a later analysis, HLA-associated TCR beta chains showed more clonal expansion and lower generation probabilities than non-associated chains that were equally common. Most TCR sequences were seen in very few donors, while some public TCRs were found in many individuals. Because some donors lacked HLA typing at each locus, the association tests relied only on the typed subset. Because counts were too low, seventeen rarely observed V segments, including chromosome 9 orphons, were excluded from the earlier analysis of roughly 580 of the donors. The presence/absence analyses assumed that sequencing depth was roughly uniform across donors, and that assumption may not be true. A later analysis associated approximately 17,000 TCR beta sequences with specific HLA alleles at a false discovery rate of 0.05. The sequencing pipeline was judged likely to have produced a cluster of highly shared sequence variants as a technical artifact. According to a later genetic analysis, donors in an Asian-associated ancestry cluster had fewer N-insertions in productive TCRs than the approximately 610-donor mean. A later analysis reported that several top co-occurrence clusters appeared linked to parvovirus B19, influenza, CMV and Epstein-Barr virus.

Inclusive of the bounding cysteine and phenylalanine, the CDR3 is 13 residues long. Only CDR3 DNA remains: 39 bases, in frame from the first base. At the junction V is shortened by 7 bases and J by 4 bases, with 12 bases in between. The germline V gene gives CDR1 as WSHSY and CDR2 as SAAADI. In total, over 600 healthy bone marrow donors made up the cohort. All cohort members were sampled while nominally healthy, although unrecorded immune exposures were likely present. The donor tested CMV seronegative, placing the donor among the 352 seronegative members of the cohort. A peripheral blood sample was provided by each donor, and peripheral blood mononuclear cells were used for TCR beta sequencing. Genomic DNA extraction from the blood cell samples was performed with the Qiagen DNeasy Blood Extraction Kit. As concerns this clone: No antigen is known for it. The sample holds no much larger clone one base away, and base qualities are not on file.

Sequencing was carried out using PBMCs. The TCR originated in a male donor in good health and CMV-seronegative. This receptor chain uses TRBV10-2 and TRBJ2-3; perhaps TRBD2 is the D gene, with 5 bases matching. The nucleotide sequence is given as TGCGCCAGCAAAAATCCGGGGTCAGATACGCAGTATTTT. This sequence encodes CASKNPGSDTQYF.